These 14 T cell receptor beta chains came from one sample sequenced in a study of blood T cell repertoires in COVID-19. The method was immunoSEQ multiplex PCR; TCRdb's version includes in-frame clones alone and lacks a portion of them. This sample yields under 300,000 clones, of which roughly 84% are seen a single time; about 1.6% belongs to the top ten. Sequencing was performed on peripheral blood. Receptor source: a human donor with COVID-19, enrolled during active disease. The donor label of this sample is uncertain.

This chain connects TRBV3-1 (or the pseudogene TRBV3-2) to TRBJ1-2; 11 bases line up with TRBD1. The junction had 7 bases not matched to a gene; V was cut back by 5 bases and J by 2 bases. The CDR3 has 16 amino acids. The V gene's germline CDR1 is LGHDT and CDR2 YNNKEL (reference sequence). In DNA form, the CDR3 reads TGTGCCAGCAGCTACGGACAGGGGGCGGAGAACTATGGCTACACCTTC. Translation gives CASSYGQGAENYGYTF.

This clone was observed once. This sequence joins TRBV6-6 and TRBJ1-4; 9 positions agree with TRBD1. This CDR3 has 13 residues. Germline-derived CDR1 and CDR2 are MNHNY and SVGAGI (reference sequence). Trimming took 7 bases from V and 8 from J; bases not matched to a gene: 5. The CDR3 bases are TGTGCCAGCAAGGGGACAGGGCGAGAAAAACTGTTTTTT. Translated, it gives CASKGTGREKLFF.

The J gene is TRBJ1-3, the V gene TRBV2; D gene uncertain. Germline V gene lookup returns CDR1 SNHLY and CDR2 FYNNEI. V lost 4 bases and J 1 base, leaving 8 bases between the germline ends. CDR3 length: 14 amino acids. Here the CDR3 reads CASSVVSSGNTIYF. CDR3 DNA: TGTGCCAGCAGTGTGGTCAGTTCTGGAAACACCATATATTTT.

The V call is TRBV15, the J call TRBJ2-1; 11 nucleotides agree with TRBD1. This CDR3 contains 16 residues. From germline, CDR1 is LNHNV and CDR2 YYDKDF (reference sequence). The trim removed 1 base at V and 6 bases at J, leaving 5 bases unmatched. CDR3 in amino acids: CATSRGGQGASNEQFF. The CDR3, as DNA: TGTGCCACCAGCAGAGGCGGACAGGGGGCCTCCAATGAGCAGTTCTTC. The full variable domain, in which reference TRBV15 and TRBJ2-1 provide the parts outside the CDR3, is DAMVIQNPRYQVTQFGKPVTLSCSQTLNHNVMYWYQQKSSQAPKLLFHYYDKDFNNEADTPDNFQSRRPNTSFCFLDIRSPGLGDTAMYLCATSRGGQGASNEQFFGPGTRLTVL.

The V and J genes are TRBV7-9 and TRBJ1-2; tentatively, D is TRBD1 (6 bases). The ends were cut back, 3 bases at V and 6 bases at J, with 8 bases in the middle. The CDR3 has 12 residues. CDR1 and CDR2 from the germline V gene are SEHNR and FQNEAQ (reference sequence). CDR3 nucleotide sequence: TGTGCCAGCAGCTTGGGGGCAGATGGCTACACCTTC. As protein: CASSLGADGYTF.

The J gene is TRBJ2-2, the V gene TRBV18; D gene ambiguous. Trimming removed 0 bases at V and 7 bases at J, with 12 bases between. CDR3 length equals 15 residues. Germline CDR1 and CDR2: KGHSH and LQKENI. Here the CDR3 reads CASSPPSGVDGELFF. The CDR3 nucleotides are TGTGCCAGCTCACCACCGTCGGGTGTGGACGGGGAGCTGTTTTTT. The variable domain in full, with the rest retrieved from reference TRBV18 and TRBJ2-2, is NAGVMQNPRHLVRRRGQEARLRCSPMKGHSHVYWYRQLPEEGLKFMVYLQKENIIDESGMPKERFSAEFPKEGPSILRIQQVVRGDSAAYFCASSPPSGVDGELFFGEGSRLTVL.

The rearrangement joins TRBV11-2 to TRBJ2-7; maybe TRBD1 (5 bases). CDR3 size: 14 residues. CDR1 and CDR2 from the germline V gene are SGHAT and FQNNGV. Trimming cost V 6 bases and J 1 base, with 13 bases left between them. The CDR3 sequence is CASSFQGLSYEQYF. The CDR3 nucleotides read TGTGCCAGCAGTTTTCAGGGTTTATCCTACGAGCAGTACTTC.

The CDR3 protein is CASSQGQGSQPQHF. The CDR3 coding sequence is TGCGCCAGCAGCCAGGGCCAGGGTAGCCAGCCCCAGCATTTT. V gene TRBV4-1 combines with J gene TRBJ1-5; weak D call: TRBD1 (5 bases). The germline V gene encodes CDR1 MGHRA and CDR2 YSYEKL. With 3 bases removed from V and 7 bases from J, the gap between germline ends came to 13 bases. The CDR3 runs to 14 residues.

The rearrangement joins TRBV5-4 to TRBJ2-7; 8 positions match TRBD2. The CDR3 loop spans 16 amino acids. The junction had 10 bases not matched to a gene; V was cut back by 4 bases and J by 1 base. Germline CDR1 SGHNT, CDR2 YYREEE (reference sequence). For the CDR3, the DNA is TGTGCCAGCAGCCTGGGGTTGGCTAGCGGGTCCTACGAGCAGTACTTC. This translates into CASSLGLASGSYEQYF.

The chain recombines TRBV7-3 with TRBJ2-1; 7 bases are a match to TRBD1. Germline V lookup: CDR1 SGHTA, CDR2 FQGTGA. The trim removed 2 bases at V and 2 bases at J, leaving 3 bases unmatched. The CDR3 length is 15 residues. CDR3 region: CASSLVGQPYNEQFF. CDR3 nucleotides: TGTGCCAGCAGCTTAGTGGGACAGCCCTACAATGAGCAGTTCTTC.

With respect to this clone: At the DNA level, this CDR3 is encoded by other sequences in the same sample as well. The chain recombines TRBV7-9 with TRBJ2-3; D might be TRBD1 (5 bases). CDR1 SEHNR and CDR2 FQNEAQ come from the germline V gene (reference sequence). Deletions cut 3 bases from V and 6 bases from J, with 7 bases between. The CDR3 sequence is 12 residues long. The CDR3 protein is CASSLSGDTQYF. CDR3 in DNA: TGTGCCAGCAGCTTGTCAGGGGATACGCAGTATTTT.

The rearrangement joins TRBV30 to TRBJ1-2; the D gene is possibly TRBD1 (6 bases). Trimming shortened V by 8 bases and J by 8 bases, and 21 bases separated the two germline ends. This CDR3 is 13 amino acids long. CDR1 and CDR2 (germline): GTSNPN, SVGIG (reference sequence). CDR3 nucleotides: TGTGCCAGGATCGCGCGGCTAGGGGGAGGCTACACCTTC. It translates to CARIARLGGGYTF.

The sample holds a few counts of this clone. The chain joins TRBV3-1 (or the pseudogene TRBV3-2) to TRBJ1-1; possibly TRBD1 for D (5 bases). The germline V gene encodes CDR1 LGHDT and CDR2 YNNKEL (reference sequence). Trimming took 4 bases from V and 10 from J, leaving 19 bases between them. This CDR3 is built from 14 residues. The CDR3 DNA sequence: TGTGCCAGCAGCCGTGCTAGGGGTGCAGGTGGAGCTTTCTTT. Amino acids: CASSRARGAGGAFF.

This chain joins TRBV28 and TRBJ2-7; 10 nucleotides agree with TRBD2. CDR1 is MDHEN and CDR2 is SYDVKM in the germline V gene. Trimming removed 10 bases from V and 5 bases from J; junction bases left unmatched: 8. The CDR3 is 13 amino acids. The CDR3 bases are TGTGCCACCAAGCGGGAGGGCCGCAACGAGCAGTACTTC. It codes for CATKREGRNEQYF.